The 18 T cell receptor beta chains reported below all come from one sample, sequenced in a study of cytomegalovirus exposure and HLA in healthy donors. PCR amplification relied on 60 Vbeta primers (plus 13 Jbeta primers). The assay was immunoSEQ multiplex PCR, and TCRdb's table has in-frame clones only and misses some. The repertoire consists of under 200,000 clones, with under 80% occurring once and the leading ten covering around 3.2%. Sequencing was done on a sample of PBMCs. These receptors came from a female donor in good health and CMV-seronegative.

The gene calls are TRBV18 and TRBJ1-5; 9 nucleotides line up with TRBD1. This CDR3 has 20 amino acids. Germline CDR1 reads KGHSH; CDR2 reads LQKENI. The trim removed 2 bases at V and 3 bases at J, leaving 17 bases unmatched. This CDR3 is CASSPFVPSPGQGPNQPQHF. The CDR3 DNA reads as TGTGCCAGCTCACCATTCGTCCCCTCCCCTGGACAGGGGCCCAATCAGCCCCAGCATTTT.

The rearrangement joins TRBV19 to TRBJ2-3; the match to TRBD2 covers 10 bases. Germline CDR1 is LNHDA and CDR2 is SQIVND (reference sequence). Trimming at V came to 0 bases and at J to 3 bases, leaving 3 bases not matched to a gene. The length of the CDR3 is 16 residues. The DNA for the CDR3 is TGTGCCAGTAGTATAGAAGCGGGGGGGTTTACAGATACGCAGTATTTT. Translating it yields CASSIEAGGFTDTQYF.

The chain has TRBV7-9 and TRBJ2-7, with 11 nucleotides matching TRBD1. From germline, CDR1 is SEHNR and CDR2 FQNEAQ (reference sequence). CDR3 length equals 18 residues. Trimming removed 1 base from V and 2 bases from J; junction bases left unmatched: 10. CDR3 nucleotides: TGTGCCAGCAGCTTAGTACCACTCCGGGACAGGGGGACCTACGAGCAGTACTTC. This encodes CASSLVPLRDRGTYEQYF.

Here the CDR3 reads CASSAGQGAGQPQHF. CDR3 coding DNA: TGTGCCAGCAGCGCAGGACAGGGGGCTGGTCAGCCCCAGCATTTT. V gene TRBV28 combines with J gene TRBJ1-5, with TRBD1 matching over 11 bases. The CDR3 runs 15 residues. V shed 6 bases, J shed 6 bases, and the junction held 7 bases outside the gene matches. The V gene's germline CDR1 is MDHEN and CDR2 SYDVKM.

The CDR3 is CASWRGLGNTIYF. The CDR3 nucleotides read TGTGCCAGCTGGCGGGGGCTTGGAAACACCATATATTTT. The chain joins TRBV28 to TRBJ1-3; weak D call: TRBD1 (6 bases). V was pared by 8 bases and J by 3 bases, with 11 bases between. Germline CDR1 MDHEN, CDR2 SYDVKM. This CDR3 is built from 13 residues. Based on the CDR3 plus reference TRBV28 and TRBJ1-3, the full variable domain is DVKVTQSSRYLVKRTGEKVFLECVQDMDHENMFWYRQDPGLGLRLIYFSYDVKMKEKGDIPEGYSVSREKKERFSLILESASTNQTSMYLCASWRGLGNTIYFGEGSWLTVV.

Written as DNA, the CDR3 is TGTGCCAGCAGCCAGGGACTCTACAGCGGCACAGATACGCAGTATTTT. Its translation: CASSQGLYSGTDTQYF. The chain employs TRBV11-2 and TRBJ2-3; TRBD2 is a possible D gene (6 bases). V was clipped by 5 bases and J by 1 base, with 16 bases between them. Germline V gives CDR1 SGHAT, CDR2 FQNNGV. The CDR3 is 16 residues long.

The table lists this clone with a few counts. V and J are TRBV5-1 and TRBJ2-2, with 10 bases that match TRBD1. Germline values: CDR1 SGHRS, CDR2 YFSETQ. The CDR3 runs to 14 residues. Losses at the gene ends were 2 bases for V and 6 bases for J; bases not matched to a gene: 1. The CDR3 is CASSLGTGAGELFF. The CDR3 nucleotides are TGCGCCAGCAGCTTAGGGACAGGGGCCGGGGAGCTGTTTTTT.

This rearrangement joins TRBV6-4 to TRBJ1-4, with D hard to call. Germline CDR1 is MRHNA and CDR2 is SNTAGT. Trimming removed 8 bases from V and 12 bases from J, with 19 bases in between. The CDR3 consists of 13 residues. CDR3 sequence: CASAKASGAELFF. In DNA, the CDR3 is TGTGCCAGCGCGAAGGCATCCGGAGCAGAACTGTTTTTT.

The chain couples TRBV7-3 to TRBJ2-2; tentatively, D is TRBD1 (7 bases). The CDR3 loop spans 17 amino acids. The germline gives CDR1 SGHTA, CDR2 FQGTGA. V was pared by 5 bases and J by 4 bases, with 20 bases between. This CDR3 reads CASSRNGGGVITGELFF. The CDR3 DNA reads as TGTGCCAGCAGCCGTAATGGAGGGGGCGTTATCACCGGGGAGCTGTTTTTT.

This clone was counted a few times. The chain is built from TRBV5-1 and TRBJ1-5; the D is unclear. V gave up 0 bases and J gave up 7 bases, with 8 bases separating them. The CDR3 is 13 amino acids. Germline V gene sequence: CDR1 SGHRS, CDR2 YFSETQ. DNA of the CDR3: TGCGCCAGCAGCTTGGCCCGTGGCCAGCCCCAGCATTTT. Translated, it gives CASSLARGQPQHF. The complete variable domain, with remaining parts taken from reference TRBV5-1 and TRBJ1-5, reads KAGVTQTPRYLIKTRGQQVTLSCSPISGHRSVSWYQQTPGQGLQFLFEYFSETQRNKGNFPGRFSGRQFSNSRSEMNVSTLELGDSALYLCASSLARGQPQHFGDGTRLSIL.

This chain joins TRBV7-2 and TRBJ1-6; the D is unclear. The CDR3 covers 12 residues. The V gene's germline CDR1 is SGHTA and CDR2 FQGNSA. The V and J ends lost 3 bases and 11 bases respectively, with 8 bases between them. The DNA for the CDR3 is TGTGCCAGCAGCTTCGCGGGCCCACCCCTCCACTTT. Its protein is CASSFAGPPLHF.

This clone was recorded only once. The V gene is TRBV4-1, the J gene TRBJ2-3, with 7 positions matching TRBD2. This CDR3 has 17 residues. Germline V gene sequence: CDR1 MGHRA, CDR2 YSYEKL. Losses at the gene ends were 1 base for V and 1 base for J; bases not matched to a gene: 8. This CDR3 reads CASSQVQRGGGTDTQYF. The CDR3, as DNA: TGCGCCAGCAGCCAAGTGCAGCGGGGAGGGGGCACAGATACGCAGTATTTT.

This clone was counted between two and nine times. The genes are TRBV19 and TRBJ1-1, with D maybe TRBD1 (5 bases). Germline-derived CDR1 and CDR2 are LNHDA and SQIVND (reference sequence). The CDR3 extends over 15 amino acids. The V end lost 3 bases, the J end lost 1 base, and 12 bases lay between the germline ends. Written as DNA, the CDR3 is TGTGCCAGTAGTATTTGGACATCCAAGAACACTGAAGCTTTCTTT. Translating gives CASSIWTSKNTEAFF.

In DNA form, the CDR3 reads TGCAGCGTCTGCTTGGCGGGACAGACATACAATGAGCAGTTCTTC. This translates into CSVCLAGQTYNEQFF. This rearrangement joins TRBV29-1 to TRBJ2-1; a weak D match, TRBD1 (7 bases). This CDR3 contains 15 residues. Trimming took off 6 bases at V and 4 bases at J, with 19 bases between the two ends. Looked up from germline, CDR1 is SQVTM and CDR2 is ANQGSEA.

V is TRBV5-6 and J is TRBJ1-2; possibly TRBD1 for D (6 bases). The CDR3 consists of 14 residues. Germline loops: CDR1 SGHDT, CDR2 YYEEEE. V was cut by 4 bases and J by 4 bases, with 14 bases left in between. The CDR3 DNA is TGTGCCAGCAGCGGACTTGACAGGCCCTATGGCTACACCTTC. Residues: CASSGLDRPYGYTF.

The genes are TRBV19 and TRBJ2-1; D may be TRBD2 (6 bases). Trimming took 6 bases from V and 5 from J, leaving 14 bases between them. The CDR3 has 14 residues. Germline CDR1 reads LNHDA; CDR2 reads SQIVND (reference sequence). The CDR3 DNA sequence: TGTGCCAGTAGCCCAGCGGGCCACGACAATGAGCAGTTCTTC. Translated: CASSPAGHDNEQFF.

This clone was observed a handful of times. The chain joins TRBV30 to TRBJ1-5; 7 positions agree with TRBD1. This CDR3 region has 14 residues. The germline gives CDR1 GTSNPN, CDR2 SVGIG (reference sequence). Trimming cost V 3 bases and J 2 bases; bases outside gene matches: 4. Written as DNA, the CDR3 is TGTGCCTGGAGGGTCGGGACAGGCAATCAGCCCCAGCATTTT. It is translated as CAWRVGTGNQPQHF.

V is TRBV5-1 and J is TRBJ2-7; TRBD1 matches 8 bases. The CDR3 runs 15 residues. Germline values: CDR1 SGHRS, CDR2 YFSETQ. Trimming at V came to 3 bases and at J to 2 bases, leaving 7 bases not matched to a gene. In DNA, the CDR3 is TGCGCCAGCAGCTCGGGGCCGGGACAGGCCTACGAGCAGTACTTC. Its protein product is CASSSGPGQAYEQYF.